The count of the clone carrying this T cell receptor beta chain is one. Followed longitudinally, the Seattle patients had been enrolled during active infection. How the authors handled the data: Estimated nucleated cell counts came from reference gene primer amplification. Using immunoSEQ multiplex PCR, the repertoire was profiled, and TCRdb retains in-frame clones only, with some absent. V and J calls and clone size are given by that table; D and trimming were obtained from the DNA. The sample has just over 250,000 clones; about 90% are singletons. The data stem from a study of blood T cell repertoires in COVID-19. CDR3 length: 13 amino acids. The ends were cut back, 2 bases at V and 5 bases at J, with 7 bases in the middle. From germline, CDR1 is KGHDR and CDR2 SFDVKD.

V usage is TRBV24-1 and J usage is TRBJ2-3; D is unclear. This clonotype originated in a person under 35 with COVID-19, enrolled during active disease. The sample taken for sequencing was peripheral blood. This CDR3 is CATSDWLVDTQYF. As DNA, the CDR3 is TGTGCCACCAGTGATTGGCTGGTAGATACGCAGTATTTT.